This is a list of T cell receptor beta chains from one sample in a study of regulatory T cells in long-lasting Graves disease. MiXCR was run by TCRdb on the multiplex PCR reads, yielding one entry per CDR3 protein. The data contain a few hundred thousand distinct CDR3 sequences, about an eighth of them singletons. This sample also appeared in a second study, on T cells in Graves' hyperthyroidism and ophthalmopathy.

The material was peripheral blood mononuclear cells (PBMCs), obtained at new diagnosis, from a patient treated with antithyroid drugs. These receptors all stem from a woman younger than 30 with Graves disease. Each CDR3 is given with its conserved first and last residue. A D gene is named only where the DNA matches it firmly. Rows give clone size only sometimes, using once, few, many, or a class for an expanded clone.

>TRBJ2-1|TRBV4-1|few|TRBD2
TGCGCCAGCAGCTCACCCGGGACTAGCGGGGGTAATGAGCAGTTCTTC
CASSSPGTSGGNEQFF
>TRBJ2-1|TRBV20-1|.|.
TGCAGTGCTCCCCGGGGCGGGGATTACAATGAGCAGTTCTTC
CSAPRGGDYNEQFF
>TRBJ1-5|TRBV7-2|few|.
TGTGCCAGCAGCTTAGAAGCAGGTTACAATCAGCCCCAGCATTTT
CASSLEAGYNQPQHF
>TRBJ2-7|TRBV11-2|.|.
TGTGCCAGCAGCTTGGAATTGATAGCCTCCTCCTACGAGCAGTACTTC
CASSLELIASSYEQYF
>TRBJ1-1|TRBV7-2|many|.
TGTGCCAGCAGCTTAGACGTATATTCGGCTTTCTTT
CASSLDVYSAFF
>TRBJ1-1|TRBV13|many|.
TGTGCCAGCAGCTTCCGGGACACAATCACTGAAGCTTTCTTT
CASSFRDTITEAFF
>TRBJ1-1|TRBV6-1|many|.
TGTGCCAGCAGTATATCTAGGACTGAAGCTTTCTTT
CASSISRTEAFF
>TRBJ1-1|TRBV6-2/TRBV6-3|many|.
TGTGCCAGCAGTTACTCGGCAGACACTGAAGCTTTCTTT
CASSYSADTEAFF
>TRBJ1-6|TRBV28|many|TRBD1
TGTGCCAGCAGTTTTGGGGGACAGGGTGCTTCACCCCTCCACTTT
CASSFGGQGASPLHF
>TRBJ2-1|TRBV20-1|many|TRBD2
TGCAGTGCCCCCGCCCGTATACTAGCGAGGAGCTCCTACAATGAGCAGTTCTTC
CSAPARILARSSYNEQFF
>TRBJ2-3|TRBV5-1|few|.
TGCGCCAGCAGCTTGGATGGTTTGGGCAGGACAGCAGATACGCAGTATTTT
CASSLDGLGRTADTQYF
>TRBJ1-2|TRBV2|.|.
TGTGCCAGCAGGACAGAAACAGACTATGGCTACACCTTC
CASRTETDYGYTF
>TRBJ2-7|TRBV11-2|many|.
TGTGCCAGCAGCCCTGCGCCGGGATCCTACGAGCAGTACTTC
CASSPAPGSYEQYF
>TRBJ1-3|TRBV20-1|many|.
TGCAGTGCTAGAGATGCCCAGGGTGGAAACACCATATATTTT
CSARDAQGGNTIYF
>TRBJ2-2|TRBV12-3/TRBV12-4|many|.
TGTGCCAGCAGCTTAGGACTCGCTGACACCGGGGAGCTGTTTTTT
CASSLGLADTGELFF
>TRBJ1-1|TRBV6-2/TRBV6-3|many|.
TGTGCCAGCAGTTACGGGTTCGGAAACACTGAAGCTTTCTTT
CASSYGFGNTEAFF
>TRBJ2-5|TRBV6-2/TRBV6-3|.|.
TGTGCCAGCAATTCGGCAGGGGGGCGGGAAGAGACCCAGTACTTC
CASNSAGGREETQYF
>TRBJ1-2|TRBV28|many|.
TGTGCCAGCAGCCAAGGGGGGGACCTCTATGGCTACACCTTC
CASSQGGDLYGYTF
>TRBJ1-2|TRBV28|.|.
TGTGCCAGCAGTACCGACATCCGAACCGCTAACTATGGCTACACCTTC
CASSTDIRTANYGYTF
>TRBJ1-5|TRBV6-1|many|TRBD1
TGTGCCAGCAGTGAGGACAGGGGGAATGGCAATCAGCCCCAGCATTTT
CASSEDRGNGNQPQHF
>TRBJ2-5|TRBV4-1|.|TRBD2
TGCGCCAGCAGCCCTGGGACTAGCGGAAAAGAGACCCAGTACTTC
CASSPGTSGKETQYF
>TRBJ2-1|TRBV7-6|many|TRBD2
TGTGCCAGCAGCTTAGTAGCGGGGGGGCCTATGAATGAGCAGTTCTTC
CASSLVAGGPMNEQFF
>TRBJ1-3|TRBV16|few|TRBD1
TGTGCCAGCAGCCAATCCCGAACGAGACAGGGACCAGGAAACACCATATATTTT
CASSQSRTRQGPGNTIYF
>TRBJ2-2|TRBV5-1|many|.
TGTGCCAGCAGCTGGGGAACGGCGAACACCGGGGAGCTGTTTTTT
CASSWGTANTGELFF
>TRBJ2-2|TRBV6-1|many|.
TGTGCCAGCAGTGAATGGGTTGCGAACACCGGGGAGCTGTTTTTT
CASSEWVANTGELFF
>TRBJ1-2|TRBV9|.|.
TGTGCCAGCAGCGCACGGAATGGCTACACCTTC
CASSARNGYTF
>TRBJ1-3|TRBV6-2/TRBV6-3|few|.
TGTGCCAGCAGTTCCGCGACAGATCCTGCCTCTGGAAACACCATATATTTT
CASSSATDPASGNTIYF
>TRBJ2-1|TRBV5-1|.|TRBD2
TGCGCCGGCAGCCCCCTTAGCGGGGGCCCCCCCAATGAGCAGTTCTTC
CAGSPLSGGPPNEQFF
>TRBJ2-4|TRBV7-9|many|.
TGTGCCAGCAGCGAAGGACGGGTAGCCAAAAACATTCAGTACTTC
CASSEGRVAKNIQYF
>TRBJ2-1|TRBV12-3/TRBV12-4|many|.
TGTGCCAGCAGTCCCCCGACAGACTGGAGCTCCTACAATGAGCAGTTCTTC
CASSPPTDWSSYNEQFF
>TRBJ2-3|TRBV12-3/TRBV12-4|many|.
TGTGCCAGCAGGGGACGGACTCCTCGGTTGTTTGAGGGTAGCACAGATACGCAGTATTTT
CASRGRTPRLFEGSTDTQYF
>TRBJ2-3|TRBV4-2|many|.
TGTGCCAGCAGCCAAGATTATTCGCGGGCGAGGACAGATACGCAGTATTTT
CASSQDYSRARTDTQYF
>TRBJ2-5|TRBV4-1|many|.
TGCGCCAGCAGCCAAGTAGGGCGGGCCTTAGAAGAGACCCAGTACTTC
CASSQVGRALEETQYF
>TRBJ1-2|TRBV27|few|.
TGTGCCAGCAGTTCCCTTGCTCGGGGTCTAATGTATGGCTACACCTTC
CASSSLARGLMYGYTF
>TRBJ1-1|TRBV3-1|many|TRBD1
TGTGCCAGCAGCCGGCGGGACAGGGCGGATGAAGCTTTCTTT
CASSRRDRADEAFF
>TRBJ2-5|TRBV20-1|many|.
TGCAGTGCCGAGGACCAGGTGGGGAAGACCCAGTACTTC
CSAEDQVGKTQYF
>TRBJ1-2|TRBV6-1|.|.
TGTGCCAGCGAAGACCCTTGGAGTGGCTACACCTTC
CASEDPWSGYTF
>TRBJ1-2|TRBV5-1|few|.
TGCGCCAGCAGCCCGGAACTTGGCAGGTATGGCGGCTACACCTTC
CASSPELGRYGGYTF
>TRBJ2-7|TRBV29-1|.|TRBD2
TGCAGCGTTGAAGATTCGCGGGAGGGCCGCTACGAGCAGTACTTC
CSVEDSREGRYEQYF
>TRBJ1-2|TRBV29-1|few|.
TGCAGCGTTGAAAGATGGACCGAGGGCGTAGGGTATGGCTACACCTTC
CSVERWTEGVGYGYTF
>TRBJ2-1|TRBV7-6|many|TRBD1
TGTGCCAGCAGCTTAAACAGGGGAAGCTCCTACAATGAGCAGTTCTTC
CASSLNRGSSYNEQFF
>TRBJ2-1|TRBV9|many|.
TGTGCCAGCAGCCATGGTAACAATGAGCAGTTCTTC
CASSHGNNEQFF
>TRBJ2-3|TRBV2|.|.
TGTGCCAGCAGTGAAAAGGGACGGGGAGATACGCAGTATTTT
CASSEKGRGDTQYF
>TRBJ2-7|TRBV4-3|few|.
TGCGCCAGCAGCCAAGATCTTGCTAGCTCCTACGAGCAGTACTTC
CASSQDLASSYEQYF
>TRBJ1-1|TRBV4-1|few|.
TGCGCCAGCAGCCCCGACCGGGGGACGAACACTGAAGCTTTCTTT
CASSPDRGTNTEAFF
>TRBJ2-1|TRBV11-2|many|TRBD1
TGTGCCAGCAGCCAACCGGGACAGGGATACAATGAGCAGTTCTTC
CASSQPGQGYNEQFF
>TRBJ2-5|TRBV20-1|many|TRBD2
TGCAGTGCGATCACCCCAGCGGGAGTGCGGGAGACCCAGTACTTC
CSAITPAGVRETQYF
>TRBJ2-1|TRBV4-3|few|TRBD2
TGCGCCAGCAGCCAAGGGCCGGGACTAGCTTTTATGGATGAGCAGTTCTTC
CASSQGPGLAFMDEQFF
>TRBJ1-3|TRBV5-5|few|.
TGTGCCAGCAGCCTTCGACAGGATTTAGCTCTTGGAAACACCATATATTTT
CASSLRQDLALGNTIYF
>TRBJ1-2|TRBV7-2|many|.
TGTGCCAGCAGCCCCTACTCATCTGAGGTTGGCTACACCTTC
CASSPYSSEVGYTF
>TRBJ2-1|TRBV7-9|.|TRBD2
TGTGCCAGCAGCTCTGCAAGCGGGAGCTACAATGAGCAGCTCTTC
CASSSASGSYNEQLF
>TRBJ2-3|TRBV20-1|many|TRBD2
TGCAGTGCTAGAGATTTTTCCGCGGGAGGCACAGATACGCAGTATTTT
CSARDFSAGGTDTQYF
>TRBJ1-1|TRBV7-9|many|TRBD1
TGTGCCAGCAGCCAGGCACAGGGGAGGAACACTGAAGCTTTCTTT
CASSQAQGRNTEAFF
>TRBJ2-7|TRBV7-3|many|TRBD2
TGTGCCAGCAGCCAACTAGCGGGAGGGCCCCGGCACGAGCAGTACTTC
CASSQLAGGPRHEQYF